Each of the 30 T cell receptor beta chains below was sequenced from the same sample in a study of T cells in Graves' hyperthyroidism and ophthalmopathy. TCR beta CDR3 sequences were amplified from RNA transcripts. First-round RT-PCR of the TCR CDR3 relied on the HTBI primer set. MiXCR, run by TCRdb on the multiplex PCR reads, gives a single entry per CDR3 protein. The profile covers hundreds of thousands of distinct CDR3 sequences, with 35% appearing a single time and roughly 30% taken by the ten largest. The sequencing input was blood. The receptors derive from a woman in her forties with Graves' hyperthyroidism.

The rearrangement uses TRBV20-1 and TRBJ2-5; 9 nucleotides align to TRBD2. J lost 7 bases, V lost 4 bases, and 13 bases had no gene match. Germline V CDR1 and CDR2: DFQATT, SNEGSKA (reference sequence). The CDR3 contains 15 residues. The CDR3 spells CSAMGLAGLAGTQYF. CDR3 DNA: TGCAGTGCTATGGGGCTAGCGGGACTGGCAGGGACCCAGTACTTC.

This clonotype was observed at least ten times. The CDR3 protein is CASSPWGATSYEQYF. CDR3 coding DNA: TGTGCCAGCAGCCCTTGGGGCGCGACGTCCTACGAGCAGTACTTC. The chain couples TRBV7-9 to TRBJ2-7, with a weak D call TRBD1 (5 bases). The germline V and J ends were trimmed by 5 bases and 1 base, with 15 bases remaining between them. Germline V gene sequence: CDR1 SEHNR, CDR2 FQNEAQ (reference sequence). This CDR3 contains 15 residues.

With respect to this clonotype: This CDR3 fails to terminate in the conserved phenylalanine or tryptophan, so it likely reflects a read error. The chain has TRBV12-3 or TRBV12-4 and TRBJ1-6; D might be TRBD1 (6 bases). V was shortened by 3 bases and J by 8 bases, with 8 bases between the two germline ends. The length of the CDR3 is 13 residues. The CDR3 reads CASSLGGYSPLHC. The CDR3 DNA reads TGTGCCAGCAGTTTGGGGGGCTATTCACCCCTCCACTGT.

The chain links TRBV20-1 to TRBJ2-5; 9 bases agree with TRBD2. This CDR3 is 14 amino acids long. Germline assignment: CDR1 DFQATT and CDR2 SNEGSKA (reference sequence). V was clipped by 5 bases and J by 3 bases; unmatched bases: 7. CDR3 nucleotide sequence: TGCAGTGCTCATTCCCTAGCGGGGAAAGAGACCCAGTACTTC. As protein: CSAHSLAGKETQYF.

This clonotype was found many times. The genes are TRBV12-3 or TRBV12-4 and TRBJ1-1, with TRBD1 as a possible D gene (5 bases). With 3 bases removed from V and 11 bases from J, the gap between germline ends came to 16 bases. The CDR3 runs to 13 residues. CDR3 amino acids: CASSLGGWRTAFF. DNA for the CDR3: TGTGCCAGCAGTTTGGGGGGATGGAGGACTGCTTTCTTT.

This clonotype has just a few counts. J is TRBJ2-7 and V is TRBV5-4; maybe TRBD1 (6 bases). Germline lookup yields CDR1 SGHNT and CDR2 YYREEE (reference sequence). This CDR3 spans 15 amino acids. V was trimmed by 4 bases and J by 0 bases, leaving 14 bases between them. The CDR3 region has the DNA TGTGCCAGCAGCATAATCAGGGGCCTCTCCTACGAGCAGTACTTC. It yields the protein CASSIIRGLSYEQYF.

This clonotype was counted only a few times. This chain uses TRBV6-1 with TRBJ1-1; no firm D call. Trimming left V 5 bases short and J 7 bases short, with 17 bases between. The CDR3 covers 14 residues. The V gene's germline CDR1 is MNHNS and CDR2 SASEGT. CDR3 loop: CASSYSGYTGEAFF. The CDR3 DNA reads TGTGCCAGCAGTTACTCGGGCTACACGGGTGAAGCTTTCTTT.

The sample holds one count of this clonotype. One base away lies a much larger clone, so this may be a sequencing read error. The gene calls are TRBV10-3 and TRBJ2-5; D ambiguous. V was cut by 6 bases and J by 4 bases, with 21 bases left in between. From germline, CDR1 is ENHRY and CDR2 SYGVKD. The CDR3 spans 16 residues. CDR3 amino acids: CAIREVGLWSRETQYF. The CDR3 DNA is TGTGCCATCAGAGAAGTCGGCTTGTGGAGTCGAGAGACCCAGTACTTC.

The rearrangement links TRBV7-9 to TRBJ1-2; 7 nucleotides match TRBD1. J was trimmed by 0 bases and V by 5 bases; bases with no gene match: 12. The CDR3 consists of 17 residues. Germline lookup yields CDR1 SEHNR and CDR2 FQNEAQ (reference sequence). The CDR3 sequence: CASSQGRQGLANYGYTF. CDR3 DNA: TGTGCCAGCAGCCAAGGTAGACAGGGTTTAGCTAACTATGGCTACACCTTC.

The CDR3 is CASSLEGTVYEQYF. The CDR3 nucleotides read TGTGCCAGCAGCTTGGAGGGGACAGTCTACGAGCAGTACTTC. This chain uses TRBV5-6 with TRBJ2-7; 7 nucleotides line up with TRBD1. Per germline, CDR1 SGHDT and CDR2 YYEEEE. CDR3 length equals 14 residues. Trimming cost V 0 bases and J 3 bases; bases outside gene matches: 3.

Many counts were recorded for this clonotype. The gene calls are TRBV19 and TRBJ2-7; D is unresolved. V dropped 3 bases and J dropped 2 bases, with 14 bases sitting between them. This CDR3 is 15 amino acids long. The V gene's germline CDR1 is LNHDA and CDR2 SQIVND (reference sequence). CDR3 DNA sequence: TGTGCCAGTAGTATGGGCGCCTTAGACCCCTACGAGCAGTACTTC. Translation: CASSMGALDPYEQYF.

This clonotype was recorded at least ten times. The chain carries TRBV19 and TRBJ1-1; a weak D match, TRBD1 (5 bases). Germline lookup yields CDR1 LNHDA and CDR2 SQIVND (reference sequence). With 9 bases removed from V and 0 bases from J, the gap between germline ends came to 11 bases. This CDR3 is 13 amino acids long. CDR3 sequence (DNA): TGTGCCAGCAGCCCGGGGGTGAACACTGAAGCTTTCTTT. Protein product: CASSPGVNTEAFF.

This clonotype was seen only a few times. The rearrangement joins TRBV19 to TRBJ2-2; 7 positions match TRBD2. Germline loops: CDR1 LNHDA, CDR2 SQIVND (reference sequence). This CDR3 has 15 residues. The V segment lost 3 bases and the J segment 3 bases; nucleotides outside the gene matches: 4. The CDR3 coding sequence is TGTGCCAGTAGTATTCTAGCGGCCGACACCGGGGAGCTGTTTTTT. Translating it yields CASSILAADTGELFF.

Ten or more counts support this clonotype. The chain couples TRBV6-5 to TRBJ1-5; D ambiguous. The CDR3 is 13 residues long. Germline V lookup: CDR1 MNHEY, CDR2 SVGAGI. V was shortened by 5 bases and J by 5 bases, with 10 bases between the two germline ends. CDR3: CASSTIPHQPQHF. The CDR3 DNA reads TGTGCCAGCAGTACCATCCCACATCAGCCCCAGCATTTT.

As concerns this clonotype: A much larger clone lies one base from this, so it may be a read error. The chain couples TRBV20-1 to TRBJ1-6, with no clear D. Germline V gene sequence: CDR1 DFQATT, CDR2 SNEGSKA (reference sequence). The CDR3 covers 14 residues. V lost 8 bases to trimming and J lost 7 bases, with 18 bases between them. The CDR3 reads CSIRQARTNSPLHF. The CDR3, as DNA: TGCAGTATCAGGCAGGCGAGAACAAATTCACCCCTCCACTTT.

Points on this clonotype: Since no conserved phenylalanine or tryptophan closes the CDR3, a read error is the likely cause. V gene TRBV6-2 or TRBV6-3 combines with J gene TRBJ1-2, with 8 bases that match TRBD1. After removal of 10 bases from V and 4 bases from J, the junction contained 11 bases not matched to a gene. Germline CDR1 and CDR2: MNHEY and SVGEGT. The CDR3 has 14 amino acids. The CDR3 DNA reads as TGTGCCAACCCCCAGGGGGCCGCGGGCTATGGCTACACCTCC. Protein product: CANPQGAAGYGYTS.

The rearrangement links TRBV20-1 to TRBJ2-7; 10 positions agree with TRBD2. The CDR3 is 14 amino acids. Germline assignment: CDR1 DFQATT and CDR2 SNEGSKA (reference sequence). V shed 5 bases, J shed 3 bases, and the junction held 7 bases outside the gene matches. CDR3 protein: CSAHSGGPGYEQYF. Written as DNA, the CDR3 is TGCAGTGCTCATAGCGGGGGGCCTGGCTACGAGCAGTACTTC.

This clonotype was picked up many times. This chain links TRBV20-1 with TRBJ1-1; D gene ambiguous. The CDR3 extends over 13 amino acids. V lost 6 bases and J 1 base, leaving 12 bases between the germline ends. CDR1 is DFQATT and CDR2 is SNEGSKA in the germline V gene (reference sequence). The CDR3 DNA reads as TGCAGTGCCAAAGGAGCGGGGAACACTGAAGCTTTCTTT. The encoded protein is CSAKGAGNTEAFF.

This clonotype showed up just a few times. The chain combines TRBV6-5 with TRBJ2-7, with D possibly TRBD2 on 6 matching bases. The CDR3 length is 10 residues. Trimming took off 6 bases at V and 7 bases at J, with 7 bases between the two ends. The germline CDR1 and CDR2 sequences are MNHEY and SVGAGI. The CDR3 nucleotides read TGTGCCAGCAGGGGGGGTGAGCAGTACTTC. The encoded protein is CASRGGEQYF.

The genes are TRBV20-1 and TRBJ1-2; no clear D gene. Per the germline V gene, CDR1 is DFQATT and CDR2 is SNEGSKA (reference sequence). The CDR3 length is 11 residues. The ends were cut back, 6 bases at V and 2 bases at J, with 7 bases in the middle. The CDR3 DNA follows: TGCAGTGCATACGCCAACTATGGCTACACCTTC. Its protein product is CSAYANYGYTF.

This clonotype appeared many times. This chain links TRBV29-1 with TRBJ2-3; D unclear. Per germline, CDR1 SQVTM and CDR2 ANQGSEA. The length of the CDR3 is 8 residues. The germline V and J ends were trimmed by 7 bases and 9 bases, with 5 bases remaining between them. Here the CDR3 reads CSDGTQYF. CDR3 in DNA: TGCAGCGACGGGACGCAGTATTTT.

The V call is TRBV10-3, the J call TRBJ1-1; D is possibly TRBD1 (5 bases). Germline CDR1 ENHRY, CDR2 SYGVKD. This CDR3 spans 14 amino acids. Between the trimmed V and J ends, which lost 10 bases and 5 bases, there was a span of 20 bases. In DNA, the CDR3 is TGTGCCAGCAGCCTGGACGGGGGAAGTACTGAAGCTTTCTTT. Translation: CASSLDGGSTEAFF.

The table lists this clonotype with many counts. This rearrangement joins TRBV2 to TRBJ2-5; 10 positions agree with TRBD1. The CDR3 contains 15 residues. Unmatched junction bases numbered 8, after V lost 4 bases and J lost 6 bases. CDR1 and CDR2 (germline): SNHLY, FYNNEI. The CDR3, as DNA: TGTGCCAGCAGTGCCCTTTGGACAGGGGGAAAGACCCAGTACTTC. It translates to CASSALWTGGKTQYF.

The chain carries TRBV7-2 and TRBJ2-7; D remains unclear. Germline values: CDR1 SGHTA, CDR2 FQGNSA. Deletions cut 5 bases from V and 2 bases from J, with 7 bases between. This CDR3 is 12 amino acids long. The CDR3, as DNA: TGTGCCAGCAGCGACCCTCCCTACGAGCAGTACTTC. Its translation: CASSDPPYEQYF.

This clonotype was recorded many times. The chain links TRBV7-6 to TRBJ2-7; no reliable D call. Germline V gene data show CDR1 as SGHVS and CDR2 as FNYEAQ. V gave up 5 bases and J gave up 1 base, with 12 bases separating them. This CDR3 spans 14 amino acids. CDR3 in amino acids: CASSPRTQSYEQYF. The CDR3, as DNA: TGTGCCAGCAGCCCCCGGACCCAGTCCTACGAGCAGTACTTC.

This CDR3 is CASRGTQREQYF. The CDR3 DNA reads as TGTGCCAGCAGAGGGACCCAGAGGGAGCAGTACTTC. The V call is TRBV12-3 or TRBV12-4, the J call TRBJ2-7; D may be TRBD1 or TRBD2 (5 bases each). The CDR3 spans 12 residues. V dropped 6 bases and J dropped 7 bases, with 13 bases sitting between them.

This chain connects TRBV2 to TRBJ1-2; D is perhaps TRBD1 (5 bases). Germline V CDR1 and CDR2: SNHLY, FYNNEI. This CDR3 comprises 11 residues. V lost 11 bases and J 6 bases, leaving 13 bases between the germline ends. CDR3 in DNA: TGTGCCTACCAGGGTATGAATGGCTACACCTTC. Its protein product is CAYQGMNGYTF.

The chain has TRBV28 and TRBJ2-7, with D perhaps TRBD2 (6 bases). The CDR3 has 14 amino acids. Trimming stripped 4 bases from V and 4 bases from J, with 14 bases between. Germline loops: CDR1 MDHEN, CDR2 SYDVKM. CDR3 sequence reads: CASSSSRRGYEQYF. The CDR3 region has the DNA TGTGCCAGCAGTTCGTCCCGGAGGGGTTACGAGCAGTACTTC.

As DNA, the CDR3 is TGCGCCAGCAGTGAGGTGGGAGGGTTGGACACTGAAGCTTTCTTT. It codes for CASSEVGGLDTEAFF. The chain employs TRBV10-2 and TRBJ1-1; D remains ambiguous. The CDR3 consists of 15 residues. In germline, CDR1 is WSHSY, CDR2 SAAADI. V was pared by 2 bases and J by 3 bases, with 13 bases between.

This clonotype was detected many times. The chain couples TRBV6-5 to TRBJ1-1; unclear D gene. The ends were cut back, 0 bases at V and 12 bases at J, with 8 bases in the middle. There are 11 residues in the CDR3. Germline V CDR1 and CDR2: MNHEY, SVGAGI. CDR3 amino acids: CASSYSRLTFF. The CDR3 DNA reads as TGTGCCAGCAGTTACTCCCGGTTGACTTTCTTT.